The 8 T cell receptor beta chains presented below share a single source sample, sequenced in a study of human T cells and chemical hapten exposure (dated by TCRdb to about 2021). The sample's time point label, in plain terms: healthy volunteer bleed at 2 weeks. Total RNA was isolated from unfractionated whole blood collected in Tempus Blood RNA tubes. Preparation of the library involved RACE. Data came from a NextSeq 500. TCRdb trimmed the raw reads at Q25, called clones with MiXCR and kept productive beta chains. One record per CDR3 amino acid sequence lists the most common genes and DNA. This sample holds roughly 120,000 distinct CDR3 sequences; roughly 9.5% were observed only once. Roughly 1.8% of the sample is held by the ten biggest clonotypes. The sequencing input was whole blood. These receptors all stem from a male donor in good health. Some clones in this sample may be carry-over from other donors' samples.

The chain is built from TRBV20-1 and TRBJ1-6; D uncertain. CDR1 is DFQATT, CDR2 SNEGSKA, per germline (reference sequence). This CDR3 comprises 16 residues. Between the trimmed V and J ends, which lost 5 bases and 0 bases, there was a span of 14 bases. CDR3 amino acids: CSAPRPGSSYNSPLHF. CDR3 DNA sequence: TGCAGTGCTCCGAGACCCGGGAGCTCCTATAATTCACCCCTCCACTTT.

The rearrangement links TRBV2 to TRBJ1-3, with 10 bases identical to TRBD1. Germline-derived CDR1 and CDR2 are SNHLY and FYNNEI. The CDR3 is 17 residues long. The J segment lost 0 bases and the V segment lost 6 bases, leaving 8 bases of the junction unmatched. CDR3 loop: CASRGTGQGSSGNTIYF. CDR3 sequence (DNA): TGTGCCAGCAGGGGTACGGGACAGGGGAGCTCTGGAAACACCATATATTTT.

At least ten counts were recorded for this clonotype. The V gene is TRBV12-3 or TRBV12-4, the J gene TRBJ1-4, with 7 bases aligning to TRBD1. V dropped 5 bases and J dropped 0; count of bases not matched to a gene: 3. The CDR3 spans 15 residues. The CDR3 reads CASSPGGSTNEKLFF. CDR3 coding DNA: TGTGCCAGCAGTCCAGGGGGATCAACTAATGAAAAACTGTTTTTT.

This clonotype has a count of ten or more. This chain connects TRBV20-1 to TRBJ1-5; D is unresolved. Trimming left V 3 bases short and J 2 bases short, with 11 bases between. The CDR3 is 14 amino acids. CDR1 is DFQATT, CDR2 SNEGSKA, per germline (reference sequence). For the CDR3, the DNA is TGCAGTGCTAGGTCCCAAAGGGGCAATCAGCCCCAGCATTTT. Translating gives CSARSQRGNQPQHF.

In its sample, this clonotype was seen many times. The chain links TRBV12-3 or TRBV12-4 to TRBJ2-5, with D possibly being TRBD2 (5 bases). The CDR3 extends over 12 amino acids. V dropped 4 bases and J dropped 4 bases, with 7 bases sitting between them. CDR3 in DNA: TGTGCCAGCAGTTCGGCGGGAGAGACCCAGTACTTC. Protein product: CASSSAGETQYF.

This clonotype was recorded at least ten times. The genes are TRBV7-6 and TRBJ2-7, with D possibly being TRBD2 (6 bases). CDR3 length: 13 amino acids. V was shortened by 5 bases and J by 5 bases, with 13 bases between the two germline ends. The germline V gene encodes CDR1 SGHVS and CDR2 FNYEAQ. The CDR3 DNA sequence: TGTGCCAGCAGCACGGGAGAAGGAGACGAGCAGTACTTC. Protein product: CASSTGEGDEQYF.

This clonotype was counted at least ten times. The chain joins TRBV4-2 to TRBJ2-1; D may be TRBD2 (6 bases). CDR3 size: 20 residues. CDR1 and CDR2 (germline): LGHNA, YNFKEQ. Deletions cut 1 base from V and 0 bases from J, with 22 bases between. The DNA of the CDR3 is TGTGCCAGCAGCCAAGCCGACTCTTCGGGACTCCTAAGCTCCTACAATGAGCAGTTCTTC. Translated, it gives CASSQADSSGLLSSYNEQFF.

For this clonotype: A read error may be the cause here, since a much bigger clone is one base away. The rearrangement links TRBV20-1 to TRBJ1-4, with 10 bases identical to TRBD1. Unmatched junction bases numbered 8, after V lost 6 bases and J lost 10 bases. Germline V CDR1 and CDR2: DFQATT, SNEGSKA (reference sequence). The CDR3 sequence is 13 residues long. CDR3 in amino acids: CSAPGQGLGKLFF. CDR3 coding DNA: TGCAGTGCCCCGGGACAGGGGCTGGGAAAACTGTTTTTT.